These 7 T cell receptor beta chains share one sample of origin, sequenced in a study of blood T cell repertoires in COVID-19. Sequenced by immunoSEQ multiplex PCR; TCRdb stores in-frame clones only, minus some. Of about 330,000 clones listed, approximately 92% were seen once; the top ten hold 15% to 20%. What was sequenced was PBMCs or T cells enriched from blood (not recorded which). Receptor source: a woman aged 30 to 39 who had recovered from COVID-19.

The chain links TRBV6-2 or TRBV6-3 to TRBJ2-1; 8 bases line up with TRBD2. The CDR3 is 15 residues long. V lost 2 bases, J lost 7 bases, and 7 bases stayed unmatched. Germline V lookup: CDR1 MNHEY, CDR2 SVGEGT. CDR3 in amino acids: CASSYGGGLGNEQFF. CDR3 nucleotide sequence: TGTGCCAGCAGTTACGGCGGGGGGTTAGGTAATGAGCAGTTCTTC.

The gene calls are TRBV7-2 and TRBJ1-4; no definite D call. Trimming stripped 1 base from V and 7 bases from J, with 16 bases between. Looked up from germline, CDR1 is SGHTA and CDR2 is FQGNSA. The CDR3 totals 16 residues. Here the CDR3 reads CASSLERTGLSEKLFF. The CDR3 DNA reads as TGTGCCAGCAGCTTAGAACGGACGGGGTTAAGTGAAAAACTGTTTTTT.

The chain recombines TRBV11-1 with TRBJ1-2, with D maybe TRBD1 (6 bases). V lost 3 bases and J lost 4, with 9 bases in between. The germline V gene encodes CDR1 SGHAT and CDR2 FQDESV (reference sequence). The CDR3 is 13 residues long. Written as DNA, the CDR3 is TGTGCCAGCAGCTTTACACAGGGCTATGGCTACACCTTC. Its translation is CASSFTQGYGYTF.

The rearrangement joins TRBV5-4 to TRBJ2-5; 7 bases are a match to TRBD1. The CDR3 consists of 14 residues. In germline, CDR1 is SGHNT, CDR2 YYREEE (reference sequence). V trimming: 6 bases; J trimming: 5 bases; junction bases outside the gene matches: 10. The CDR3 loop is CASTLNRGGETQYF. CDR3 sequence (DNA): TGTGCCAGCACCCTCAACAGGGGTGGTGAGACCCAGTACTTC.

This clone was seen once. The chain recombines TRBV5-1 with TRBJ2-7, with TRBD1 matching 7 bases. The ends lost 4 bases at V and 1 base at J; junction bases unmatched: 5. The CDR3 has 14 amino acids. Per the germline V gene, CDR1 is SGHRS and CDR2 is YFSETQ. In DNA form, the CDR3 reads TGCGCCAGCAGCCCAGGGACAGAATCCTACGAGCAGTACTTC. Its translation: CASSPGTESYEQYF.

The genes are TRBV7-2 and TRBJ2-1, with 12 bases fitting TRBD2. The CDR3 has 16 residues. With 5 bases clipped from V and 6 bases from J, the junction kept 8 bases outside the gene matches. The germline gives CDR1 SGHTA, CDR2 FQGNSA. CDR3 bases: TGTGCCAGCAGCGCACTGGCTAGCGGGAGGGGCAATGAGCAGTTCTTC. It encodes CASSALASGRGNEQFF.

The V and J genes are TRBV5-4 and TRBJ2-6; D not resolved. Deletions cut 0 bases from V and 0 bases from J, with 7 bases between. Germline CDR1 reads SGHNT; CDR2 reads YYREEE (reference sequence). The CDR3 has 16 residues. CDR3 region: CASSLALASGANVLTF. The CDR3 DNA reads TGTGCCAGCAGCTTGGCCTTGGCCTCTGGGGCCAACGTCCTGACTTTC.